Listed here are 20 T cell receptor beta chains from one sample, sequenced in a study of CD8+ T cells in alopecia areata. Following RNA extraction, reverse transcription yielded cDNA that acted as the sequencing template. This table comes from immunoSEQ multiplex PCR, and its TCRdb copy is limited to in-frame clones, with some not included. Among about 180,000 clones, roughly 59% were seen once, and the ten largest hold around 1.8%. The sample consisted of CD4+ T cells sorted from blood, taken at week 0. The origin of the receptors is a human donor with alopecia areata.

The chain joins TRBV30 to TRBJ1-6; D is unresolved. Per the germline V gene, CDR1 is GTSNPN and CDR2 is SVGIG (reference sequence). Trimming pared 0 bases from V and 2 bases from J, leaving 5 bases between. The CDR3 is 14 residues long. The CDR3 here is CAWSVGTYNSPLHF. CDR3 coding DNA: TGTGCCTGGAGTGTAGGGACCTATAATTCACCCCTCCACTTT.

This clone occurred a few times. V and J are TRBV6-5 and TRBJ2-7; D gene unclear. The CDR3 has 12 amino acids. Per the germline V gene, CDR1 is MNHEY and CDR2 is SVGAGI. V lost 2 bases to trimming and J lost 7 bases, with 9 bases between them. CDR3 sequence: CASSYRREEQYF. CDR3 nucleotides: TGTGCCAGCAGTTACCGTCGCGAGGAGCAGTACTTC.

The CDR3 coding sequence is TGTGCCAGCAGCTTCAGGGGGAGCGGTTCACCCCTCCACTTT. It specifies CASSFRGSGSPLHF. The chain couples TRBV5-6 to TRBJ1-6; 7 bases agree with TRBD1. V dropped 2 bases and J dropped 9; count of bases not matched to a gene: 5. This CDR3 is 14 amino acids long. Looked up from germline, CDR1 is SGHDT and CDR2 is YYEEEE.

This clone was detected only a few times. The CDR3: CASSQDVRADLGEKLFF. CDR3 nucleotide sequence: TGCGCCAGCAGCCAAGATGTGAGGGCGGACTTGGGTGAAAAACTGTTTTTT. The chain links TRBV4-3 to TRBJ1-4; D is ambiguous. Between the trimmed V and J ends, which lost 0 bases and 7 bases, there was a span of 18 bases. This CDR3 is 17 amino acids long. In germline, CDR1 is LGHNA, CDR2 YSLEER.

This clone has more than one count but fewer than ten. The rearrangement joins TRBV30 to TRBJ2-4; the D gene is possibly TRBD2 (5 bases). Per the germline V gene, CDR1 is GTSNPN and CDR2 is SVGIG (reference sequence). This CDR3 region has 11 residues. The CDR3 DNA reads TGTGCTATGGACTTTTCGAACATTCAGTACTTC. Residues: CAMDFSNIQYF.

For the CDR3, the DNA is TGTGCCTGGAGTGTGGGCTCTTATCAGCCCCAGCATTTT. Amino acid sequence: CAWSVGSYQPQHF. The rearrangement uses TRBV30 and TRBJ1-5; no clear D. The ends were cut back, 0 bases at V and 5 bases at J, with 8 bases in the middle. The CDR3 consists of 13 residues. Germline CDR1 GTSNPN, CDR2 SVGIG (reference sequence).

The chain carries TRBV10-3 and TRBJ2-7, with 8 bases lining up with TRBD2. Germline V gene data show CDR1 as ENHRY and CDR2 as SYGVKD. Losses at the gene ends were 8 bases for V and 7 bases for J; bases not matched to a gene: 4. The CDR3 is 11 residues long. The CDR3 DNA reads as TGTGCCATCGGGACTAGTTATGAGCAGTACTTC. It specifies CAIGTSYEQYF.

The chain employs TRBV9 and TRBJ1-4; 7 nucleotides match TRBD1. CDR1 and CDR2 from the germline V gene are SGDLS and YYNGEE. The CDR3 runs to 13 residues. The J segment lost 6 bases and the V segment lost 7 bases, leaving 6 bases of the junction unmatched. The CDR3 sequence: CASQGDRHEKLFF. The DNA for the CDR3 is TGTGCCAGCCAAGGGGACAGACATGAAAAACTGTTTTTT.

The DNA of the CDR3 is TGTGCCAGCAGCTATCCGGGACTAGCGGTCGAAGAGACCCAGTACTTC. This gives the protein CASSYPGLAVEETQYF. The gene calls are TRBV5-6 and TRBJ2-5, with TRBD2 matching over 11 bases. The germline V gene has CDR1 SGHDT and CDR2 YYEEEE. The CDR3 runs to 16 residues. V lost 3 bases and J lost 3; bases outside the gene matches: 7.

As concerns this clone: Other DNA sequences from this sample encode an identical CDR3 as well. The DNA of the CDR3 is TGCAGCGTTGAGTCGGGGGAGACCCAGTACTTC. This codes for CSVESGETQYF. The genes are TRBV29-1 and TRBJ2-5, with a tentative D call TRBD2 (5 bases). V was cut by 3 bases and J by 5 bases, with 7 bases left in between. From germline, CDR1 is SQVTM and CDR2 ANQGSEA. This CDR3 has 11 residues. Based on the CDR3 plus reference TRBV29-1 and TRBJ2-5, the full variable domain is SAVISQKPSRDICQRGTSLTIQCQVDSQVTMMFWYRQQPGQSLTLIATANQGSEATYESGFVIDKFPISRPNLTFSTLTVSNMSPEDSSIYLCSVESGETQYFGPGTRLLVL.

CDR3 DNA: TGTGCCTTAGGACCGGGGTACACCTTC. Its protein product is CALGPGYTF. V gene TRBV30 combines with J gene TRBJ1-2; the D is unclear. Deletions cut 7 bases from V and 11 bases from J, with 11 bases between. Germline V gene data show CDR1 as GTSNPN and CDR2 as SVGIG (reference sequence). This CDR3 contains 9 residues.

The CDR3 nucleotides are TGTGCCAGCAGCCCCCGGGGACAGGCTACCTACGAGCAGTACTTC. As protein: CASSPRGQATYEQYF. The V and J genes are TRBV14 and TRBJ2-7; 8 bases are a match to TRBD1. The CDR3 runs 15 residues. CDR1 and CDR2 (germline): SGHDN, FVKESK. J gave up 2 bases and V 4 bases, and 7 bases lay outside the gene matches.

In DNA, the CDR3 is TGTGCCAGCAGCTTCCCCAGAACAGAAGCTTTCTTT. The encoded protein is CASSFPRTEAFF. The chain recombines TRBV7-2 with TRBJ1-1, with D hard to call. Germline V gene data show CDR1 as SGHTA and CDR2 as FQGNSA. The CDR3 consists of 12 residues. V lost 3 bases, J lost 8 bases, and 10 bases lay in between. The full variable domain, with the rest looked up from reference TRBV7-2 and TRBJ1-1, is GAGVSQSPSNKVTEKGKDVELRCDPISGHTALYWYRQSLGQGLEFLIYFQGNSAPDKSGLPSDRFSAERTGGSVSTLTIQRTQQEDSAVYLCASSFPRTEAFFGQGTRLTVV.

This clone has more than one count but fewer than ten. Other DNA sequences in the same sample also yield this CDR3. In DNA form, the CDR3 reads TGTGCCACCAGCAGAGGGCCGAACACTGAAGCTTTCTTT. Translation gives CATSRGPNTEAFF. The V gene is TRBV15, the J gene TRBJ1-1; D is ambiguous. Trimming cost V 1 base and J 1 base, with 4 bases left between them. Germline CDR1 is LNHNV and CDR2 is YYDKDF (reference sequence). The CDR3 contains 13 residues.

The chain combines TRBV15 with TRBJ2-1; D remains ambiguous. The CDR3 length is 15 residues. The V and J ends lost 5 bases and 6 bases respectively, with 17 bases between them. Germline assignment: CDR1 LNHNV and CDR2 YYDKDF (reference sequence). The CDR3 DNA reads TGTGCCACCAGCTCATCTCGGAGTAGTTTCAATGAGCAGTTCTTC. Its translation is CATSSSRSSFNEQFF.

This clone was counted a few times. The chain recombines TRBV11-2 with TRBJ2-4; D may be TRBD1 (6 bases). This CDR3 region has 14 residues. Trimming shortened V by 5 bases and J by 7 bases, and 15 bases separated the two germline ends. CDR1 is SGHAT and CDR2 is FQNNGV in the germline V gene. CDR3 sequence (DNA): TGTGCCAGCAGCGAACAGGGTACACGGAACATTCAGTACTTC. Its translation: CASSEQGTRNIQYF.

The V and J genes are TRBV2 and TRBJ2-2, with unresolved D. Germline values: CDR1 SNHLY, CDR2 FYNNEI. The CDR3 loop spans 14 amino acids. Trimming shortened V by 7 bases and J by 2 bases, and 11 bases separated the two germline ends. For the CDR3, the DNA is TGTGCCAGCACCGGACGGTTAAACACCGGGGAGCTGTTTTTT. Amino acid sequence: CASTGRLNTGELFF.

The gene calls are TRBV15 and TRBJ1-5, with D possibly being TRBD1 (6 bases). CDR1 LNHNV and CDR2 YYDKDF come from the germline V gene (reference sequence). Trimming shortened V by 5 bases and J by 0 bases, and 11 bases separated the two germline ends. The CDR3 is made up of 15 amino acids. CDR3: CATSDYRDSNQPQHF. DNA for the CDR3: TGTGCCACCAGCGATTACAGGGATAGCAATCAGCCCCAGCATTTT.

CDR3 sequence reads: CASGDRNSQSYEQYF. CDR3 coding DNA: TGTGCCAGCGGCGACAGGAACTCCCAGTCCTACGAGCAGTACTTC. The chain joins TRBV2 to TRBJ2-7; possible D gene TRBD1, 6 bases. CDR3 length equals 15 residues. Trimming left V 8 bases short and J 1 base short, with 18 bases between. Germline V gene lookup returns CDR1 SNHLY and CDR2 FYNNEI.

The rearrangement links TRBV29-1 to TRBJ2-1; tentatively, D is TRBD2 (6 bases). This CDR3 comprises 15 residues. The V end lost 6 bases, the J end lost 8 bases, and 23 bases lay between the germline ends. Germline V CDR1 and CDR2: SQVTM, ANQGSEA. CDR3 DNA sequence: TGCAGCGTCTTGGGACTCCTCTCCGCTGCGGATGAGCAGTTCTTC. This translates into CSVLGLLSAADEQFF.